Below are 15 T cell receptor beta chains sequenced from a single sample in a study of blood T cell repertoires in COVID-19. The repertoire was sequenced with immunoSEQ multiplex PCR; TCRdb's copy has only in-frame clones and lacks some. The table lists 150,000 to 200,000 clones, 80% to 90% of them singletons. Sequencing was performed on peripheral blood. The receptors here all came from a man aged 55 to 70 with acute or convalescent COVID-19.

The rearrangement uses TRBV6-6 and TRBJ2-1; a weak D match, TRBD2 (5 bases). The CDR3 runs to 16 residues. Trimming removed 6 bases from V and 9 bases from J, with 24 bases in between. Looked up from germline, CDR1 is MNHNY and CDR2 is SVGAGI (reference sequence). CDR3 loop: CASRPSARTMGSEQFF. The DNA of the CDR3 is TGTGCCAGCAGACCTAGTGCGCGTACCATGGGGAGTGAGCAGTTCTTC.

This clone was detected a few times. The CDR3 coding sequence is TGTGCCAGCAGCTTATCGCCAGGTCTAATGAACACTGAAGCTTTCTTT. Its translation: CASSLSPGLMNTEAFF. The chain combines TRBV7-3 with TRBJ1-1; D remains unclear. The CDR3 loop spans 16 amino acids. Germline V gives CDR1 SGHTA, CDR2 FQGTGA. Deletions cut 2 bases from V and 0 bases from J, with 13 bases between.

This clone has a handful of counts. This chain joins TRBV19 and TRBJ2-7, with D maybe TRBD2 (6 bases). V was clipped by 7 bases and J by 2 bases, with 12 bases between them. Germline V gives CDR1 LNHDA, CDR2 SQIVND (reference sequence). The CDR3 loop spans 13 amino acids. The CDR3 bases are TGTGCCAGTACTGGGACTGGGACCTACGAGCAGTACTTC. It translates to CASTGTGTYEQYF.

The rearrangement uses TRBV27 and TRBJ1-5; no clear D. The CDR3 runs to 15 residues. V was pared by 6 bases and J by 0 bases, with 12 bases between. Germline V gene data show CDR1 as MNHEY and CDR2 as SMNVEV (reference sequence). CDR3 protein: CASRREGFSNQPQHF. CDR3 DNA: TGTGCCAGCAGAAGGGAGGGTTTTAGCAATCAGCCCCAGCATTTT.

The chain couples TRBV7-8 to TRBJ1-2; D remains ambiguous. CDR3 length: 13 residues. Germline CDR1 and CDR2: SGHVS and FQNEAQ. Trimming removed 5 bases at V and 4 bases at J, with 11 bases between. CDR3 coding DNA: TGTGCCAGCAGCCAGGACGGGGTCTATGGCTACACCTTC. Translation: CASSQDGVYGYTF.

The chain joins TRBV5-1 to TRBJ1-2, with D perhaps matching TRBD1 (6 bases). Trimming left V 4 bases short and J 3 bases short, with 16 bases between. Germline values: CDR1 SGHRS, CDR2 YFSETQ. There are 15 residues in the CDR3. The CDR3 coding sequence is TGCGCCAGCAGCCCCACAGGGTACGGGGACTATGGCTACACCTTC. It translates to CASSPTGYGDYGYTF.

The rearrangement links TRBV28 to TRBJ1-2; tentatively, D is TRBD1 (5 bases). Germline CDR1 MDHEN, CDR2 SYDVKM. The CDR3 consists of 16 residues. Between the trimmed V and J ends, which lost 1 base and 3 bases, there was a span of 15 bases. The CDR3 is CASSLFAPREDYGYTF. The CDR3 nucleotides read TGTGCCAGCAGTTTATTTGCCCCCAGGGAGGACTATGGCTACACCTTC.

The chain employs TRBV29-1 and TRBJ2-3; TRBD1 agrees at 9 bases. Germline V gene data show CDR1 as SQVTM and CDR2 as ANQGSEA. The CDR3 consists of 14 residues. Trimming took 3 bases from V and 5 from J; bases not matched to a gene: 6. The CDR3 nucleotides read TGCAGCGTTGATAACAGGGGGCATAGAGATACGCAGTATTTT. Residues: CSVDNRGHRDTQYF.

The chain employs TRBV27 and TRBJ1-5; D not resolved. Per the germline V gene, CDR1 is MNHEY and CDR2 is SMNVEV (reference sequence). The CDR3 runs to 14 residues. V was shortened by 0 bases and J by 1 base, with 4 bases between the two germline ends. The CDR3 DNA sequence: TGTGCCAGCAGTTTATCACGGAGCAATCAGCCCCAGCATTTT. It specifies CASSLSRSNQPQHF.

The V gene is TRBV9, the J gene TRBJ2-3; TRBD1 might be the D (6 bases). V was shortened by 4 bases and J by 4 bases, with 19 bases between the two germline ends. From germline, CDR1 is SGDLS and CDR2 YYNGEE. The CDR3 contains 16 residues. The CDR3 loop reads CASSTLQGSLPDTQYF. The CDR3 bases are TGTGCCAGCAGCACCCTACAGGGTTCTCTCCCAGATACGCAGTATTTT.

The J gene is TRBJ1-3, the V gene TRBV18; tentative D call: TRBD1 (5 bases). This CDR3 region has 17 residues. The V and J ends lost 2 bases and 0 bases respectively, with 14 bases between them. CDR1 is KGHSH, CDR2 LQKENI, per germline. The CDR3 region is CASSPGWGQFSGNTIYF. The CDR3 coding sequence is TGTGCCAGCTCACCAGGTTGGGGCCAGTTCTCTGGAAACACCATATATTTT. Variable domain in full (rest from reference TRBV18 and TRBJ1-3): NAGVMQNPRHLVRRRGQEARLRCSPMKGHSHVYWYRQLPEEGLKFMVYLQKENIIDESGMPKERFSAEFPKEGPSILRIQQVVRGDSAAYFCASSPGWGQFSGNTIYFGEGSWLTVV.

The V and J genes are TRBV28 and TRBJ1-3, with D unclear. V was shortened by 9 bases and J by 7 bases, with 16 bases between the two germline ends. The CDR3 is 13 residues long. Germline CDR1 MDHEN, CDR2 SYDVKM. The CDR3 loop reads CASTNPSANTIYF. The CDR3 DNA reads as TGTGCCAGTACCAATCCGTCAGCGAACACCATATATTTT.

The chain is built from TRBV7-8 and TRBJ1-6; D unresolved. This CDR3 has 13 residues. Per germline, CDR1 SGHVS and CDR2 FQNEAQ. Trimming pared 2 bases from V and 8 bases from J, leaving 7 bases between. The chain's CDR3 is CASSLNPDSPLHF. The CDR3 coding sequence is TGTGCCAGCAGCTTAAATCCAGATTCACCCCTCCACTTT.

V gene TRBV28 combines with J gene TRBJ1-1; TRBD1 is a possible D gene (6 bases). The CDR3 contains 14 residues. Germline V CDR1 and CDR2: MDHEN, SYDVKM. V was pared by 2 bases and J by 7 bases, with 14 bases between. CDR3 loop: CASSLGYREGEAFF. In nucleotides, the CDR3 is TGTGCCAGCAGTTTAGGTTACAGGGAAGGTGAAGCTTTCTTT.

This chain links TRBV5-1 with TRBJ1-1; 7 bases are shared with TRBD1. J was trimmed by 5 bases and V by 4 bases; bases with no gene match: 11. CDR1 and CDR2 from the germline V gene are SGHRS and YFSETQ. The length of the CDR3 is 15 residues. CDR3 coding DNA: TGCGCCAGCAGCCCGGGACAGCACCAAAGGACTGAAGCTTTCTTT. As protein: CASSPGQHQRTEAFF.